The source of this T cell receptor (beta chain) is a study of response to subunit inactivated influenza vaccine. Study-wide results and caveats: The authors suggested that few new T cells are recruited per seasonal influenza vaccination.

A remark on this clonotype: Antigen: not known.

TCRdb called the RT-PCR reads again in MiXCR, with one record for every CDR3 protein. This sample has some 500,000 distinct CDR3 sequences, with approximately 24% found just once. The clonotype was recovered from a man aged 50-60 years who received an inactivated influenza vaccine. The source material was CD4+ T cells sorted from PBMCs, sampled roughly 5 days after vaccination.

CDR3 sequence (DNA): TGTGCCAGCTCACCAAGTCCTGTACAAGATACGCAGTATTTT. Protein product: CASSPSPVQDTQYF. V is TRBV18 and J is TRBJ2-3; no definite D call. The V gene lost 2 bases and the J gene lost 5 bases, with 11 bases spanning the gap. The germline V gene has CDR1 KGHSH and CDR2 LQKENI. This CDR3 contains 14 residues.